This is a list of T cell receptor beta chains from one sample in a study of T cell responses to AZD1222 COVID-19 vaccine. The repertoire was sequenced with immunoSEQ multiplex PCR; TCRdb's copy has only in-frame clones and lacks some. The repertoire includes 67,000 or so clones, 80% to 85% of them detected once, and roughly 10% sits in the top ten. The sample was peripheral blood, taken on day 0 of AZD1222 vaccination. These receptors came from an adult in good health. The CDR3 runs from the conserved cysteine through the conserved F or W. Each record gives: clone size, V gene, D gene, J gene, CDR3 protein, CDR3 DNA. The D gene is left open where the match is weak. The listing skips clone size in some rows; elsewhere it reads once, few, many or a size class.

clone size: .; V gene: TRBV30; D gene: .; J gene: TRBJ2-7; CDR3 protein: CAWSGERFGQYF; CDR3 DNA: TGTGCCTGGAGTGGAGAGCGGTTCGGGCAGTACTTC
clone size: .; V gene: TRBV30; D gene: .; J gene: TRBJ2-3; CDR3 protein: CAWNAGQMQYF; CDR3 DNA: TGTGCCTGGAACGCGGGACAGATGCAGTATTTT
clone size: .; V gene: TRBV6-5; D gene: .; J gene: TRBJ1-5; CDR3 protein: CASSYRLNQPQHF; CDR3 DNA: TGTGCCAGCAGTTATAGGTTAAATCAGCCCCAGCATTTT
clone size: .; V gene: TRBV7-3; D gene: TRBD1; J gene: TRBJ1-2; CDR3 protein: CASSNGGTGGLNYGYTF; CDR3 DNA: TGTGCCAGCAGCAATGGAGGAACAGGGGGTCTTAACTATGGCTACACCTTC
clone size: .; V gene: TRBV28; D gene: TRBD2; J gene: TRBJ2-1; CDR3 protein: CASSWTSGGRSYNEQFF; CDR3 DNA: TGTGCCAGCAGTTGGACTAGCGGGGGGAGGTCCTACAATGAGCAGTTCTTC
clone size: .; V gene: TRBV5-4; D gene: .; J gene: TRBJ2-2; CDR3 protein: CASSLDQGGSSGGAAGELFF; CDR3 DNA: TGTGCCAGCAGCTTGGATCAGGGAGGTTCATCTGGGGGGGCGGCCGGGGAGCTGTTTTTT
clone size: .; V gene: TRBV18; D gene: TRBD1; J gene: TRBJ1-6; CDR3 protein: CASSSDRGRSPLHF; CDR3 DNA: TGTGCCAGCTCCTCGGACAGGGGACGGTCACCCCTCCACTTT
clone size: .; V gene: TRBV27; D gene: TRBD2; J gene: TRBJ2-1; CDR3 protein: CASSPGLATNEQFF; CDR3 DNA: TGTGCCAGCAGTCCGGGACTAGCGACCAATGAGCAGTTCTTC
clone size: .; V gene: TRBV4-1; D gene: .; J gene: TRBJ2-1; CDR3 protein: CASSQTGGQGAKNEQFF; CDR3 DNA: TGCGCCAGCAGCCAAACGGGAGGGCAGGGGGCAAAAAATGAGCAGTTCTTC
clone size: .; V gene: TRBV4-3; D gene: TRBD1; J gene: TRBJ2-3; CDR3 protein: CASSHSTGSDTQYF; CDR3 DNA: TGCGCCAGCAGCCATTCGACAGGGTCAGATACGCAGTATTTT
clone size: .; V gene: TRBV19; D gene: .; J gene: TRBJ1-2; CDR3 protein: CASSITGRYGYTF; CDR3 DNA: TGTGCCAGTAGTATTACAGGGAGATATGGCTACACCTTC
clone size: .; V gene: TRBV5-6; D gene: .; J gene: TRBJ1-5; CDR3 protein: CASSRGVDQIYSNQPQHF; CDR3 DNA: TGTGCCAGCAGCCGAGGCGTGGATCAAATATATAGCAATCAGCCCCAGCATTTT
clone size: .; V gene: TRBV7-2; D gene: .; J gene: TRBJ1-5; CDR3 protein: CASSLGAVQTGLNQPQHF; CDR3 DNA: TGTGCCAGCAGCTTGGGGGCCGTGCAGACCGGACTCAATCAGCCCCAGCATTTT
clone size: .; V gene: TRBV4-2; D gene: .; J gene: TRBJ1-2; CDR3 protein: CASSPIEGTFGYTF; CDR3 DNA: TGTGCCAGCAGCCCCATAGAGGGAACGTTTGGCTACACCTTC
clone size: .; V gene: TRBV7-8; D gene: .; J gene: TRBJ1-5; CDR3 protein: CASSGGAYSNQPQHF; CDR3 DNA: TGTGCCAGCAGCGGTGGGGCTTATAGCAATCAGCCCCAGCATTTT
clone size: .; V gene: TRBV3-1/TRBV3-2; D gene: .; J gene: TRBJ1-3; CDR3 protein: CASSQSPRQPGRTRSGNTIYF; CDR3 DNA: TGTGCCAGCAGCCAATCTCCCCGGCAGCCTGGACGCACCCGCTCTGGAAACACCATATATTTT
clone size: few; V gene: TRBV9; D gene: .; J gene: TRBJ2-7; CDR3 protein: CASSLGPEFGPKSEQYF; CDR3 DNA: TGTGCCAGCAGCCTAGGACCAGAGTTCGGCCCAAAGAGTGAGCAGTACTTC
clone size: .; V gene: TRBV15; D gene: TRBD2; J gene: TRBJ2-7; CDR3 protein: CATSRDSGGGRHEQYF; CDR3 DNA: TGTGCCACCAGCAGAGATTCCGGGGGGGGCCGCCACGAGCAGTACTTC
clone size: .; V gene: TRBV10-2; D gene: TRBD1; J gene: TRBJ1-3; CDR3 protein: CASSETTGSVSGNTIYF; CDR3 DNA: TGCGCCAGCAGTGAAACGACAGGGTCAGTCTCTGGAAACACCATATATTTT
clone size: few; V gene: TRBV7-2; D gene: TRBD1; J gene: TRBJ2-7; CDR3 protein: CASSYGQVYEQYF; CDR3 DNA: TGTGCCAGCAGCTATGGACAGGTCTACGAGCAGTACTTC
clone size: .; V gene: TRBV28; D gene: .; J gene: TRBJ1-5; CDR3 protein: CASSLMGSNQPQHF; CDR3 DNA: TGTGCCAGCAGTTTAATGGGGAGCAATCAGCCCCAGCATTTT
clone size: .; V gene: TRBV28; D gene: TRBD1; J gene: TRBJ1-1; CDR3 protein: CASSLWVSGTGGLVAFF; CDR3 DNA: TGTGCCAGCAGTTTATGGGTCTCCGGGACAGGGGGCTTAGTAGCTTTCTTT
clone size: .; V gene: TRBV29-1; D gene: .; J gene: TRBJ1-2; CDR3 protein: CSVEDGGINYGYTF; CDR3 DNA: TGCAGCGTTGAAGATGGGGGGATAAACTATGGCTACACCTTC
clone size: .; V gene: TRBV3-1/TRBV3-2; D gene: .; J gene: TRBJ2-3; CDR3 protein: CASSQEEPNPPYF; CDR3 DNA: TGTGCCAGCAGCCAAGAGGAACCCAACCCCCCGTATTTT
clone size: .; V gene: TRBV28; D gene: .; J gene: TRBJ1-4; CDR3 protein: CASSFGRLNEKLFF; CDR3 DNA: TGTGCCAGCAGTTTCGGTCGGCTTAATGAAAAACTGTTTTTT
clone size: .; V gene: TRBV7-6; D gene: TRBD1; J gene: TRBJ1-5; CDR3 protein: CASSLGQAENQPQHF; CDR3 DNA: TGTGCCAGCAGCCTGGGACAGGCGGAAAATCAGCCCCAGCATTTT
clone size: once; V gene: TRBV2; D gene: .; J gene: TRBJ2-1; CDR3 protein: CASRPQTWTGEQFF; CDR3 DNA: TGTGCCAGCAGACCCCAGACATGGACGGGGGAGCAGTTCTTC
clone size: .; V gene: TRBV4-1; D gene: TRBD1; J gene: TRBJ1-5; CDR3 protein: CASSPRIRQGHRQPQHF; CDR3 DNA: TGCGCCAGCAGCCCTCGGATCAGACAGGGGCATCGACAGCCCCAGCATTTT
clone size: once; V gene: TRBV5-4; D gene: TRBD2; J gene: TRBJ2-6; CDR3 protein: CASSYGTSSGANVLTF; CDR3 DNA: TGTGCCAGCAGCTACGGGACTAGCTCTGGGGCCAACGTCCTGACTTTC
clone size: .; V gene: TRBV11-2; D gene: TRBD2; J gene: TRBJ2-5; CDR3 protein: CASSFAGGRETQYF; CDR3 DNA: TGTGCCAGCAGCTTTGCGGGGGGGCGGGAGACCCAGTACTTC
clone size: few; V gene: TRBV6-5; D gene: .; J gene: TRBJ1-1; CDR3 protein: CASSYSQEMNTEAFF; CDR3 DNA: TGTGCCAGCAGTTACAGCCAGGAGATGAACACTGAAGCTTTCTTT
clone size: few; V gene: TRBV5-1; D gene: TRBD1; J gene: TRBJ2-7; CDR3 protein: CASSLWGSTGGRYEQYF; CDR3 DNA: TGCGCCAGCAGCTTGTGGGGCAGTACAGGGGGTCGTTACGAGCAGTACTTC
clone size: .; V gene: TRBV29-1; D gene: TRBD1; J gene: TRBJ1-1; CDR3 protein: CSVVKGQGRGEAFF; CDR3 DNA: TGCAGCGTGGTAAAGGGACAGGGGAGAGGTGAAGCTTTCTTT
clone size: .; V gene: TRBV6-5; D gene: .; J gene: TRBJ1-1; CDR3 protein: CASNTARMVFTEAFF; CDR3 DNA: TGTGCCAGCAATACAGCGCGTATGGTGTTCACTGAAGCTTTCTTT
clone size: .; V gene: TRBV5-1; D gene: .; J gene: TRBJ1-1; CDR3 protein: CASSLSIGGNTEAFF; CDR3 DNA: TGCGCCAGCAGCTTGTCTATTGGGGGTAACACTGAAGCTTTCTTT
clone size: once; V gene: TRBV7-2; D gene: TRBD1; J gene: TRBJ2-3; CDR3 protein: CASSMQGASTDTQYF; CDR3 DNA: TGTGCCAGCAGTATGCAGGGGGCCAGCACAGATACGCAGTATTTT
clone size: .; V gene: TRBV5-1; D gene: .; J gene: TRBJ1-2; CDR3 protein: CASSISGQDGYTF; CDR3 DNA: TGCGCCAGCAGCATATCTGGGCAGGATGGCTACACCTTC
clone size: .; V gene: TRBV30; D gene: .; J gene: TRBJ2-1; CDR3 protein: CAWNLGGPGNEQFF; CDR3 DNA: TGTGCCTGGAACCTCGGGGGGCCGGGGAATGAGCAGTTCTTC
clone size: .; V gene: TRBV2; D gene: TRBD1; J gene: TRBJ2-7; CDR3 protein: CASSTMTGMSYEQYF; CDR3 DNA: TGTGCCAGCAGCACAATGACAGGGATGAGCTACGAGCAGTACTTC
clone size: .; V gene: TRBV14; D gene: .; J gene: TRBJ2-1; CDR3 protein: CASSQGFTVGAVGRNEQFF; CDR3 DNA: TGTGCCAGCAGCCAAGGGTTCACAGTGGGGGCGGTTGGTAGAAATGAGCAGTTCTTC
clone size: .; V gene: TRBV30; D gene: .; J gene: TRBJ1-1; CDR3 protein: CAWSVAWNTEAFF; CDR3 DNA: TGTGCCTGGAGTGTAGCCTGGAACACTGAAGCTTTCTTT
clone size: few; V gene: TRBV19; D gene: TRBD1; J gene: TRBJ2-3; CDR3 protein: CASSAGTGTPNTQYF; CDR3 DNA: TGTGCCAGTAGCGCCGGGACAGGGACCCCCAATACGCAGTATTTT
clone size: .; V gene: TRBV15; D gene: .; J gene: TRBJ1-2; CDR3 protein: CATSRNRGAYGYTF; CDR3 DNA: TGTGCCACCAGCAGGAATCGAGGAGCCTATGGCTACACCTTC
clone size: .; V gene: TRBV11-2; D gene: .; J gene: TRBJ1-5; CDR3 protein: CASSLVSRRGRNQPQHF; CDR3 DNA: TGTGCCAGCAGCTTAGTAAGTAGGCGGGGACGCAATCAGCCCCAGCATTTT
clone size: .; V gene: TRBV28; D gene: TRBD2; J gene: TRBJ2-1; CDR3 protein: CASSLLTGTSDEQFF; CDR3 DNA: TGTGCCAGCAGCCTTCTAACCGGGACTAGCGATGAGCAGTTCTTC
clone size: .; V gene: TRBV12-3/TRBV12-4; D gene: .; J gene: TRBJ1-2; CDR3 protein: CASSSRWDGYTF; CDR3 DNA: TGTGCCAGCAGTTCACGGTGGGATGGCTACACCTTC
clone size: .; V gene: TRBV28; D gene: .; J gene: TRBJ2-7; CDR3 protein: CASSPPGAVQVQYF; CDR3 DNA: TGTGCCAGCAGTCCCCCAGGTGCAGTCCAAGTGCAGTACTTC
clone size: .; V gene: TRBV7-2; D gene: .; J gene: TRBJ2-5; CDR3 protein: CASSTPGRETQYF; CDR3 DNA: TGTGCCAGCAGCACACCCGGCCGGGAGACCCAGTACTTC
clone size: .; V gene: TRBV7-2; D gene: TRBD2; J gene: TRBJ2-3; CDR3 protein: CASSAGTSGGAPPTQYF; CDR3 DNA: TGTGCCAGCAGCGCGGGGACTAGCGGGGGGGCCCCCCCCACGCAGTATTTT
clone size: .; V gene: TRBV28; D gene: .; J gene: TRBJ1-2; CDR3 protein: CASKERVAGGYTF; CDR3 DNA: TGTGCCAGCAAGGAGAGGGTGGCAGGCGGCTACACCTTC
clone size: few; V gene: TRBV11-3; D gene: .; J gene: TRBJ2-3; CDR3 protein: CASSQGTDTQYF; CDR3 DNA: TGTGCCAGCAGCCAGGGCACAGATACGCAGTATTTT
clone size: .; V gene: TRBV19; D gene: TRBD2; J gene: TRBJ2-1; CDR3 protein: CASSISSGGGQDEQFF; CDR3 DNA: TGTGCCAGTAGTATATCCAGCGGGGGGGGTCAGGATGAGCAGTTCTTC
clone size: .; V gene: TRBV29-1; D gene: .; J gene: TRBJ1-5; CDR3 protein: CSVKGSDSNQPQHF; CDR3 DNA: TGCAGCGTTAAAGGGTCAGATAGCAATCAGCCCCAGCATTTT
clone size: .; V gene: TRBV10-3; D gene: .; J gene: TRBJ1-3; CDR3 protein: CAITVDNSGNTIYF; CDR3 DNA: TGTGCCATCACGGTGGACAATTCTGGAAACACCATATATTTT
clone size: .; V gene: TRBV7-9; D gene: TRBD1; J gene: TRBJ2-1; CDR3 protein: CASKWGTGGTDEQFF; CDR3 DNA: TGTGCCAGCAAATGGGGGACAGGGGGGACCGATGAGCAGTTCTTC
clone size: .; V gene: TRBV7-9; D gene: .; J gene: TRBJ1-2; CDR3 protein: CASTGGAGVGYTF; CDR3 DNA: TGTGCCAGCACCGGAGGGGCAGGGGTTGGCTACACCTTC